The 26 T cell receptor beta chains in this list originate from one sample, sequenced in a study of breast tumors, draining lymph nodes, adjacent tissues (dated by TCRdb to between 2015 and 2016). Library generation was performed with multiplex PCR. The sequencer listed for this sample is Illumina HiSeq 2000. TCRdb redid the processing of the public reads, applying fastp at Q25 and MiXCR, and retained in-frame beta chains. Identical CDR3 proteins give one entry, which carries the most common genes and DNA. This sample comprises under 15,000 distinct CDR3 sequences, around 57% of them detected only once. Around 50% of the sample is held by the ten biggest clonotypes. Material for sequencing was tumor-adjacent breast tissue. Receptors were obtained from a female donor with breast cancer. Some clones in this sample may be carry-over from other donors' samples.

The V call is TRBV20-1, the J call TRBJ1-2, with D possibly matching TRBD1 (6 bases). The germline V and J ends were trimmed by 1 base and 2 bases, with 20 bases remaining between them. The germline CDR1 and CDR2 sequences are DFQATT and SNEGSKA (reference sequence). The CDR3 is 17 amino acids. Here the CDR3 reads CSARVFIWTARNYGYTF. CDR3 sequence (DNA): TGCAGTGCTAGAGTATTTATTTGGACAGCGCGAAACTATGGCTACACCTTC.

This clonotype appeared once. The V call is TRBV19, the J call TRBJ1-2; D remains ambiguous. Deletions cut 6 bases from V and 4 bases from J, with 12 bases between. The CDR3 runs to 13 residues. Germline V gene data show CDR1 as LNHDA and CDR2 as SQIVND (reference sequence). CDR3 nucleotides: TGTGCCAGTAGGGACCGACCCGCCTATGGCTACACCTTC. The encoded protein is CASRDRPAYGYTF. The variable domain in full, completed from reference TRBV19 and TRBJ1-2, reads DGGITQSPKYLFRKEGQNVTLSCEQNLNHDAMYWYRQDPGQGLRLIYYSQIVNDFQKGDIAEGYSVSREKKESFPLTVTSAQKNPTAFYLCASRDRPAYGYTFGSGTRLTVV.

The chain recombines TRBV9 with TRBJ2-1; 12 bases line up with TRBD2. The CDR3 is 18 amino acids. V was clipped by 0 bases and J by 4 bases; unmatched bases: 8. Germline V gives CDR1 SGDLS, CDR2 YYNGEE. In DNA form, the CDR3 reads TGTGCCAGCAGCGTAGAGCCTAGCGGGGGGGCTTCTTACAATGAGCAGTTCTTC. This sequence encodes CASSVEPSGGASYNEQFF.

The chain recombines TRBV2 with TRBJ1-4, with D unresolved. This CDR3 has 14 residues. Trimming took off 6 bases at V and 9 bases at J, with 17 bases between the two ends. CDR1 and CDR2 (germline): SNHLY, FYNNEI. The CDR3 loop reads CASSRLNSNQKLFF. The CDR3 nucleotides are TGTGCCAGCAGCCGCCTTAATAGCAATCAAAAACTGTTTTTT.

This clonotype was observed many times. The chain employs TRBV4-1 and TRBJ2-4, with a tentative D call TRBD2 (6 bases). The germline gives CDR1 MGHRA, CDR2 YSYEKL. The germline V and J ends were trimmed by 3 bases and 11 bases, with 17 bases remaining between them. The CDR3 length is 14 residues. This chain's CDR3 is CASSHTRGLPLQYF. The CDR3 DNA reads TGCGCCAGCAGCCATACGAGGGGACTCCCCCTTCAGTACTTC.

This clonotype is medium-sized by share. The V gene is TRBV5-1, the J gene TRBJ2-7; D is undetermined. CDR3 length equals 13 residues. CDR1 is SGHRS, CDR2 YFSETQ, per germline. With 4 bases removed from V and 2 bases from J, the gap between germline ends came to 10 bases. DNA of the CDR3: TGCGCCAGCAGCCCCGCCCCCACCTACGAGCAGTACTTC. This translates into CASSPAPTYEQYF.

This clonotype was detected many times. The rearrangement joins TRBV9 to TRBJ2-1; 8 bases agree with TRBD2. V shed 0 bases, J shed 6 bases, and the junction held 8 bases outside the gene matches. Germline V gives CDR1 SGDLS, CDR2 YYNGEE. This CDR3 spans 16 amino acids. The CDR3 is CASSVASRGGPNEQFF. In nucleotides, the CDR3 is TGTGCCAGCAGCGTAGCCTCACGGGGGGGTCCCAATGAGCAGTTCTTC.

This clonotype was recorded once. The genes are TRBV19 and TRBJ2-7; 7 positions match TRBD2. V shed 4 bases and J 0 bases; nucleotides not matched to a gene: 9. CDR3 size: 16 residues. Per the germline V gene, CDR1 is LNHDA and CDR2 is SQIVND (reference sequence). As DNA, the CDR3 is TGTGCCAGTAGTAGATTAGCTAGCGGCCCCTCCTACGAGCAGTACTTC. Its protein product is CASSRLASGPSYEQYF.

There are many counts of this clonotype. A single base separates this from a much larger clone, so it may be a read error. The genes are TRBV6-1 and TRBJ1-2; D unclear. This CDR3 spans 13 amino acids. Germline V lookup: CDR1 MNHNS, CDR2 SASEGT. Here the CDR3 reads CASSQARGSGYTF. The CDR3 DNA is TGTGCCAGCAGTCAAGCGCGGGGTTCTGGCTACACCTTC.

The chain uses TRBV19 and TRBJ1-3; D gene unclear. CDR1 and CDR2 (germline): LNHDA, SQIVND (reference sequence). The CDR3 is 13 residues long. Trimming cost V 3 bases and J 4 bases, with 7 bases left between them. CDR3 residues: CASSMKGGNTIYF. CDR3 nucleotide sequence: TGTGCCAGTAGTATGAAGGGAGGAAACACCATATATTTT.

This clonotype is labeled as medium-sized (0.01 to 0.1%). The chain's CDR3 is CSARNTRGPYEQYF. The CDR3 nucleotides read TGCAGTGCTAGAAACACACGGGGCCCCTACGAGCAGTACTTC. The V call is TRBV20-1, the J call TRBJ2-7, with D perhaps being TRBD1 or TRBD2 (5 bases each). Germline V gene sequence: CDR1 DFQATT, CDR2 SNEGSKA (reference sequence). The length of the CDR3 is 14 residues. Between the trimmed V and J ends, which lost 2 bases and 2 bases, there was a span of 13 bases.

The chain employs TRBV5-1 and TRBJ2-5; D unclear. V was clipped by 0 bases and J by 0 bases, with 6 bases between them. This CDR3 comprises 14 residues. The germline V gene encodes CDR1 SGHRS and CDR2 YFSETQ. Written as DNA, the CDR3 is TGCGCCAGCAGCTTGGTAAGGTACCAAGAGACCCAGTACTTC. Its translation is CASSLVRYQETQYF.

V and J are TRBV7-9 and TRBJ1-4; no clear D. CDR1 and CDR2 from the germline V gene are SEHNR and FQNEAQ (reference sequence). The CDR3 is 14 amino acids. Trimming left V 1 base short and J 3 bases short, with 6 bases between. CDR3: CASSLGGANEKLFF. The CDR3 nucleotides are TGTGCCAGCAGCTTAGGGGGAGCTAATGAAAAACTGTTTTTT.

The table lists this clonotype with many counts. A much larger clone differs by one base, so this may be a read error. The chain joins TRBV14 to TRBJ2-5; TRBD1 agrees at 7 bases. The CDR3 runs 19 residues. V lost 1 base, J lost 2 bases, and 16 bases stayed unmatched. The germline CDR1 and CDR2 sequences are SGHDN and FVKESK. DNA for the CDR3: TGTGCCAGCAGCCAAGTAGGTGGGTGTATACAGGGGTCACAAGAGACCCAGTACTTC. The encoded protein is CASSQVGGCIQGSQETQYF. The full variable domain, with the rest looked up from reference TRBV14 and TRBJ2-5, is EAGVTQFPSHSVIEKGQTVTLRCDPISGHDNLYWYRRVMGKEIKFLLHFVKESKQDESGMPNNRFLAERTGGTYSTLKVQPAELEDSGVYFCASSQVGGCIQGSQETQYFGPGTRLLVL.

V gene TRBV10-3 combines with J gene TRBJ1-6, with a weak D call TRBD1 (6 bases). Per the germline V gene, CDR1 is ENHRY and CDR2 is SYGVKD. This CDR3 is built from 16 residues. Trimming removed 2 bases at V and 1 base at J, with 9 bases between. The DNA for the CDR3 is TGTGCCATCAGTGAGCAGGGGCCATCCTATAATTCACCCCTCCACTTT. Translating gives CAISEQGPSYNSPLHF.

The genes are TRBV19 and TRBJ1-4; weak D call: TRBD1 (5 bases). Germline V gene sequence: CDR1 LNHDA, CDR2 SQIVND (reference sequence). With 7 bases removed from V and 7 bases from J, the gap between germline ends came to 13 bases. The CDR3 is 13 amino acids. The CDR3 sequence: CASNGQGREKLFF. The DNA for the CDR3 is TGTGCCAGTAATGGCCAGGGTCGTGAAAAACTGTTTTTT.

To note about this clonotype: A junction boundary mismatches the germline segment, possibly from a read error. This chain uses TRBV7-2 with TRBJ1-3; D remains unclear. CDR3 length: 15 amino acids. Germline V gives CDR1 SGHTA, CDR2 FQGNSA. In nucleotides, the CDR3 is TGTGCCAGCAGCTTATTGCGTCTCTCTGGAAACACCATACATTTT. This sequence encodes CASSLLRLSGNTIHF.

This clonotype was counted many times. A much larger clonotype is one base distant, so this may be a read error. V is TRBV5-6 and J is TRBJ2-2; D remains unclear. Germline V lookup: CDR1 SGHDT, CDR2 YYEEEE. This CDR3 comprises 16 residues. Trimming removed 4 bases from V and 3 bases from J, with 16 bases in between. CDR3 amino acids: CASSPDRARYTGELFF. In DNA form, the CDR3 reads TGTGCCAGCAGCCCCGACCGGGCTCGGTACACCGGGGAGCTGTTTTTT.

In this sample, this clonotype turned up many times. The V call is TRBV5-8, the J call TRBJ2-7, with D tentatively TRBD1 (6 bases). The length of the CDR3 is 15 residues. Germline-derived CDR1 and CDR2 are SGHTS and YDEGEE. V lost 0 bases and J lost 2, with 12 bases in between. The CDR3 here is CASSLAGARAYEQYF. In nucleotides, the CDR3 is TGTGCCAGCAGCTTGGCAGGGGCCCGCGCCTACGAGCAGTACTTC.

This clonotype counts as medium-sized. J is TRBJ1-3 and V is TRBV20-1, with 7 positions matching TRBD1. J was trimmed by 2 bases and V by 4 bases; bases with no gene match: 11. CDR3 length equals 16 residues. Germline V CDR1 and CDR2: DFQATT, SNEGSKA (reference sequence). CDR3 sequence reads: CSAKDPGQTAGNTIYF. The CDR3 DNA sequence: TGCAGTGCTAAAGATCCGGGACAGACTGCTGGAAACACCATATATTTT.

The count of this clonotype is one. Here the CDR3 DNA reads TGCGCCAGCAAGTCATCTACCAGCGGCGGGGGCTACAATGAGCAGTTCTTC. Protein: CASKSSTSGGGYNEQFF. The chain has TRBV5-1 and TRBJ2-1, with 7 bases matching TRBD2. V was clipped by 6 bases and J by 3 bases; unmatched bases: 15. The CDR3 runs 17 residues. Germline values: CDR1 SGHRS, CDR2 YFSETQ.

This clonotype was seen a handful of times. The CDR3 nucleotides read TGTGCCAGCAGTGAACGGCTAGCGTCACCCACAGATACGCAGTATTTT. It codes for CASSERLASPTDTQYF. The chain couples TRBV2 to TRBJ2-3, with D possibly being TRBD2 (6 bases). CDR3 size: 16 residues. Germline CDR1 reads SNHLY; CDR2 reads FYNNEI. Trimming took 2 bases from V and 2 from J, leaving 14 bases between them.

Concerning this clonotype itself: One junction end does not reproduce the germline sequence, and a read error may be involved. The rearrangement links TRBV7-7 to TRBJ2-3; tentatively, D is TRBD1 (6 bases). CDR3 size: 17 residues. CDR1 is SSHAT, CDR2 FNYEAQ, per germline (reference sequence). The CDR3 protein is CASSLGTDRQDADTQYF. The DNA of the CDR3 is TGTGCTAGCAGCTTAGGGACGGACAGACAGGACGCAGATACGCAGTATTTT.

The rearrangement links TRBV2 to TRBJ2-3, with 13 nucleotides matching TRBD2. The germline V gene has CDR1 SNHLY and CDR2 FYNNEI. V trimming: 10 bases; J trimming: 2 bases; junction bases outside the gene matches: 9. The CDR3 length is 16 residues. The chain's CDR3 is CATAPGLAGYTDTQYF. In nucleotides, the CDR3 is TGTGCCACCGCTCCGGGACTAGCGGGATACACAGATACGCAGTATTTT.

The chain links TRBV10-2 to TRBJ1-4; 8 bases are a match to TRBD1. V dropped 6 bases and J dropped 6; count of bases not matched to a gene: 3. The CDR3 is 13 amino acids. The V gene's germline CDR1 is WSHSY and CDR2 SAAADI. CDR3: CASRATGDEKLFF. CDR3 DNA: TGCGCCAGCAGAGCGACAGGGGATGAAAAACTGTTTTTT.

This chain joins TRBV19 and TRBJ1-4; 11 nucleotides line up with TRBD1. V lost 5 bases and J lost 6; bases outside the gene matches: 2. Germline CDR1 is LNHDA and CDR2 is SQIVND (reference sequence). This CDR3 comprises 14 residues. This CDR3 reads CASSRTGGDEKLFF. CDR3 sequence (DNA): TGTGCCAGTAGTCGGACAGGGGGCGATGAAAAACTGTTTTTT.